Ten or more counts support the clone carrying this T cell receptor beta chain. The antigen is unknown. Read data end 3 residues before the CDR3 end; the end is taken from the germline J gene. The data derive from a study of T cell clonality in common variable immunodeficiency. Study-wide findings and caveats: Reportedly, TCR beta sequences from common variable immunodeficiency showed fewer deletions and N-nucleotide insertions. TCRbeta clonality was increased in CVID versus healthy controls.

The CDR3 is 17 amino acids. Germline CDR1 reads MRHNA; CDR2 reads SNTAGT. V trimming: 0 bases; J trimming: 8 bases; junction bases outside the gene matches: 7. Equal genomic DNA amounts from CVID and control samples were sequenced. Sequencing was performed with immunoSEQ multiplex PCR; in TCRdb, only in-frame clones are kept and a portion is missing. The sample shows under 50,000 clones, no singletons; the ten largest hold over 2%. Each donor provided roughly 5 to 8 ml of heparinized whole blood. The sequenced sample consisted of peripheral blood mononuclear cells. This chain connects TRBV6-4 to TRBJ2-1; 13 bases are shared with TRBD2. The receptor comes from a person aged 18 to 69 in good health. Here the CDR3 reads CASSDSTSGRARDEQFF. The sequenced CDR3 bases are TGTGCCAGCAGTGACTCTACTAGCGGGAGGGCCAGAGATGAG.